This TCR beta chain was found in a study of patients and donors after allogeneic stem cell transplantation. This clonotype was seen a handful of times. TCRdb re-derived calls from the RT-PCR reads in MiXCR, one entry per CDR3 protein. Of 84,000 or so distinct CDR3 sequences detected, roughly 52% appear once; the ten largest clones hold approximately 66%. CDR1 and CDR2 (germline): MNHEY, SVGAGI. This CDR3 is built from 17 residues. V lost 2 bases, J lost 2 bases, and 18 bases lay in between. The source material was blood, either unsorted or a sorted T cell fraction (not recorded which). The receptor was derived from a human donor who was either an allogeneic HSCT recipient or a stem cell or donor lymphocyte infusion donor (not recorded which). It is not recorded whose cells these are; they may come from a transplant donor. The V and J genes are TRBV6-5 and TRBJ1-2, with unresolved D. DNA of the CDR3: TGTGCCAGCAGTTACCGAGCTTCGCAGGTCGGGAACTATGGCTACACCTTC. This translates into CASSYRASQVGNYGYTF.